In its sample, the clone carrying this TCR beta chain was seen a few times. As yet, its antigen is unknown. TCRdb reanalysed the reads using MiXCR and keeps one entry per CDR3 protein. The top ten hold about 14% of the sample, which has about 310,000 distinct CDR3 sequences, around 25% seen once. The record originates from a study of T cell repertoires in cytomegalovirus infection. Trimming took off 0 bases at V and 6 bases at J, with 15 bases between the two ends. Germline V CDR1 and CDR2: MGHRA, YSYEKL. CDR3 length equals 15 residues. This material consisted of cultured PBMCs, taken from culture after CMV antigen stimulation. The chain links TRBV4-1 to TRBJ2-7; weak D call: TRBD1 (6 bases). This receptor was obtained from a human donor in good health (CMV status not recorded). Some clones in this sample may be carry-over from other donors' samples. The DNA for the CDR3 is TGCGCCAGCAGCCAAGAAAACAGGGTTTGGGGCGAGCAGTACTTC. Its protein is CASSQENRVWGEQYF.